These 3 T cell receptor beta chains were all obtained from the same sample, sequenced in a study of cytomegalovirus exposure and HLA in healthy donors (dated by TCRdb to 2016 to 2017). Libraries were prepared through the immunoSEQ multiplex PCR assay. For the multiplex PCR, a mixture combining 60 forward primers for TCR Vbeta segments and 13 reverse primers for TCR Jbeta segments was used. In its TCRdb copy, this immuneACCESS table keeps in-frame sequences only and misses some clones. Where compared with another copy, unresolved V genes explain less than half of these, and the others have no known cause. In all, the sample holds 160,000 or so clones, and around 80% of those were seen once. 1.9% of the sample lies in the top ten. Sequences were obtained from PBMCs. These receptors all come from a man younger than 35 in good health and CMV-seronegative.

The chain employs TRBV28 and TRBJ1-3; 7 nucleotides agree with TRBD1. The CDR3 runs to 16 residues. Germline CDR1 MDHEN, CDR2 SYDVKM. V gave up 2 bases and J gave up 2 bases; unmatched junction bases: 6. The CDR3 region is CASSLRRGNAGNTIYF. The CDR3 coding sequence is TGTGCCAGCAGTTTACGCAGGGGGAACGCTGGAAACACCATATATTTT.

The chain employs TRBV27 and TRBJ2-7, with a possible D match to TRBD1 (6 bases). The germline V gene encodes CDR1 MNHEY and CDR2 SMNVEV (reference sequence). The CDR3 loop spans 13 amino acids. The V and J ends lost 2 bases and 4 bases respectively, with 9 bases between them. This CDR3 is CASSLQGIYEQYF. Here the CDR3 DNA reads TGTGCCAGCAGTTTACAGGGGATATACGAGCAGTACTTC.

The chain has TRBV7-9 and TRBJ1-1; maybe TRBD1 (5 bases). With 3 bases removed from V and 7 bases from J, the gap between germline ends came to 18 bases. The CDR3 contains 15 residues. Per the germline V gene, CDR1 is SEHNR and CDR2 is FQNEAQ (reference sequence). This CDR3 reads CASSFSTVTGHEAFF. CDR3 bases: TGTGCCAGCAGCTTCTCAACTGTCACCGGACATGAAGCTTTCTTT. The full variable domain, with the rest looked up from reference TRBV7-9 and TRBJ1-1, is DTGVSQNPRHKITKRGQNVTFRCDPISEHNRLYWYRQTLGQGPEFLTYFQNEAQLEKSRLLSDRFSAERPKGSFSTLEIQRTEQGDSAMYLCASSFSTVTGHEAFFGQGTRLTVV.